These 15 T cell receptor beta chains were all obtained from the same sample, sequenced in a study of blood T cell repertoires in COVID-19 (TCRdb year 2020). Library creation used the immunoSEQ multiplex PCR assay. Held by TCRdb, this immuneACCESS table contains in-frame sequences only and omits some clones. Under half of the omission traces to an unresolved V gene where checked; the cause of the rest is unknown. In this sample the table shows around 310,000 clones, roughly 91% of which occur a single time. Over 8.5% of the sample comes from the top ten. The sequencing sample was made of PBMCs or T cells enriched from blood (not recorded which). The receptors come from a woman aged 25 to 39 who had recovered from COVID-19.

The chain combines TRBV9 with TRBJ2-2, with TRBD2 identical over 8 bases. J lost 2 bases, V lost 2 bases, and 14 bases had no gene match. Germline V CDR1 and CDR2: SGDLS, YYNGEE. The CDR3 is made up of 19 amino acids. This chain's CDR3 is CASSVTSLREVRNTGELFF. CDR3 DNA: TGTGCCAGCAGCGTCACCTCTCTGCGGGAGGTTAGAAACACCGGGGAGCTGTTTTTT.

The rearrangement joins TRBV14 to TRBJ2-7; 9 bases are shared with TRBD2. The CDR3 length is 19 residues. The V segment lost 4 bases and the J segment 0 bases; nucleotides outside the gene matches: 16. The germline V gene has CDR1 SGHDN and CDR2 FVKESK. CDR3 nucleotide sequence: TGTGCCAGCAGCCGCCTTAGAGAGGGGGCTAGCGGGGTCTCCTACGAGCAGTACTTC. It translates to CASSRLREGASGVSYEQYF.

The V gene is TRBV10-3, the J gene TRBJ1-1; 7 nucleotides agree with TRBD1. The CDR3 has 15 amino acids. Germline V gene data show CDR1 as ENHRY and CDR2 as SYGVKD. The J segment lost 4 bases and the V segment lost 2 bases, leaving 7 bases of the junction unmatched. CDR3 nucleotides: TGTGCCATCAGTGAGAGACCCCAGGGGGGCACTGAAGCTTTCTTT. Translated: CAISERPQGGTEAFF.

This rearrangement joins TRBV23-1 to TRBJ2-3, with 16 bases fitting TRBD2. Being an ORF, TRBV23-1 has a function that is uncertain. The CDR3 covers 20 residues. V was clipped by 7 bases and J by 1 base; unmatched bases: 14. CDR3: CASIVIGGTSGRGGTDTQYF. As DNA, the CDR3 is TGCGCCAGCATCGTTATTGGGGGGACTAGCGGGAGGGGAGGCACAGATACGCAGTATTTT.

The chain couples TRBV6-5 to TRBJ2-1, with D possibly TRBD1 on 6 matching bases. This CDR3 is built from 13 residues. CDR1 is MNHEY, CDR2 SVGAGI, per germline. Trimming shortened V by 8 bases and J by 0 bases, and 8 bases separated the two germline ends. The DNA for the CDR3 is TGTGCCAGCTGGGGGCCCTCCTACAATGAGCAGTTCTTC. It specifies CASWGPSYNEQFF.

The rearrangement links TRBV10-1 to TRBJ2-1, with TRBD2 as a possible D gene (5 bases). Germline V CDR1 and CDR2: WNHNN, SYGVQD (reference sequence). Trimming removed 4 bases from V and 7 bases from J, with 20 bases in between. CDR3 length equals 16 residues. Here the CDR3 DNA reads TGCGCCAGCAGTGTCTTTTACGGGAAGTCGGGGAATGAGCAGTTCTTC. This encodes CASSVFYGKSGNEQFF.

V usage is TRBV27 and J usage is TRBJ1-1; D is possibly TRBD1 (6 bases). V was trimmed by 3 bases and J by 3 bases, leaving 14 bases between them. CDR3 length: 15 residues. CDR1 is MNHEY, CDR2 SMNVEV, per germline (reference sequence). CDR3 bases: TGTGCCAGCAGTTTGCTAGGGGGAATGCACACTGAAGCTTTCTTT. It encodes CASSLLGGMHTEAFF.

The chain links TRBV7-2 to TRBJ2-7, with TRBD1 as a possible D gene (6 bases). CDR3 length: 14 residues. Germline assignment: CDR1 SGHTA and CDR2 FQGNSA. V lost 0 bases and J lost 3, with 9 bases in between. CDR3 sequence: CASSLAHRVYEQYF. The DNA of the CDR3 is TGTGCCAGCAGCTTAGCGCACAGGGTCTACGAGCAGTACTTC.

This chain connects TRBV4-1 to TRBJ1-2; D is perhaps TRBD1 (6 bases). The V end lost 5 bases, the J end lost 5 bases, and 18 bases lay between the germline ends. The CDR3 covers 15 residues. Germline CDR1 reads MGHRA; CDR2 reads YSYEKL. The CDR3 region has the DNA TGCGCCAGCAGCGCGAATACAGGGATTAGGTATGGCTACACCTTC. Translating gives CASSANTGIRYGYTF.

The chain recombines TRBV4-2 with TRBJ1-2, with no clear D. The length of the CDR3 is 15 residues. Deletions cut 2 bases from V and 3 bases from J, with 13 bases between. Germline values: CDR1 LGHNA, CDR2 YNFKEQ. CDR3 region: CASSQPGPEDYGYTF. The CDR3 nucleotides are TGTGCCAGCAGCCAACCAGGACCGGAGGACTATGGCTACACCTTC.

In nucleotides, the CDR3 is TGTGCCAGCAGTTTACGCGACTGGGAGCTGTTTTTT. Protein product: CASSLRDWELFF. V and J are TRBV28 and TRBJ2-2; D remains unclear. Looked up from germline, CDR1 is MDHEN and CDR2 is SYDVKM. The CDR3 has 12 residues. V lost 2 bases and J lost 9, with 7 bases in between.

The chain recombines TRBV5-1 with TRBJ2-1, with 12 positions matching TRBD2. Germline V lookup: CDR1 SGHRS, CDR2 YFSETQ. The junction had 4 bases not matched to a gene; V was cut back by 0 bases and J by 0 bases. CDR3 size: 18 residues. CDR3 DNA sequence: TGCGCCAGCAGCTTGGGACTAGCGGGAGAGTTCTCCTACAATGAGCAGTTCTTC. Protein product: CASSLGLAGEFSYNEQFF.

The chain carries TRBV18 and TRBJ2-7, with TRBD2 as a possible D gene (6 bases). Trimming took off 0 bases at V and 0 bases at J, with 9 bases between the two ends. CDR1 and CDR2 (germline): KGHSH, LQKENI. The CDR3 extends over 15 amino acids. The CDR3 DNA sequence: TGTGCCAGCTCACCACCATGGACTAACTCCTACGAGCAGTACTTC. The encoded protein is CASSPPWTNSYEQYF.

DNA of the CDR3: TGCGCCAGCAGCTTGGCGTCCGGGGGGCTGAGGAACACCATATATTTT. Its translation is CASSLASGGLRNTIYF. The chain combines TRBV5-1 with TRBJ1-3; perhaps TRBD1 as D (6 bases). Germline V lookup: CDR1 SGHRS, CDR2 YFSETQ. The CDR3 consists of 16 residues. Trimming pared 0 bases from V and 7 bases from J, leaving 17 bases between.

The chain has TRBV27 and TRBJ1-2, with TRBD1 matching 8 bases. The CDR3 totals 13 residues. CDR1 is MNHEY and CDR2 is SMNVEV in the germline V gene (reference sequence). V was clipped by 6 bases and J by 6 bases; unmatched bases: 6. The CDR3 DNA follows: TGTGCCAGCAGACGCCAGGGGGCTAATGGCTACACCTTC. Its protein product is CASRRQGANGYTF.